This entry describes one T cell receptor (beta chain). Measured with immunoSEQ multiplex PCR; TCRdb has only the in-frame clones, and not every one. Seen here are approximately 190,000 clones, around 80% observed once, and the top ten hold roughly 6.7%. This specimen belongs to a study of blood T cell repertoires in COVID-19. The clonotype was recovered from a man aged 60 to 69 with acute or convalescent COVID-19. Sequenced sample: peripheral blood.

In DNA form, the CDR3 reads TGTGCCAGTAGTTCCGGGACAGCCACTGAAGCTTTCTTT. Residues: CASSSGTATEAFF. The rearrangement links TRBV19 to TRBJ1-1, with 7 bases lining up with TRBD1. The CDR3 length is 13 residues. The germline V gene has CDR1 LNHDA and CDR2 SQIVND (reference sequence). The V and J ends lost 5 bases and 4 bases, in that order; junction bases with no gene match: 4.